This T cell receptor (beta chain) was retrieved from a study of T cell responses to AZD1222 COVID-19 vaccine (dated by TCRdb to about 2021). The study in broad terms: AZD1222 recipients whose second dose came at about 4 weeks and those whose second dose came at about 12 weeks were combined into one group, since spike-specific TCR depth and breadth did not differ between the two schedules. Trial participants were enrolled into age subgroups of 18-55, 56-69 and 70-plus years, which contained around 140, 26 and 57 TCR-sequenced participants, respectively. A total of under 250 trial participants underwent TCR sequencing, of whom nearly 210 had received two doses of AZD1222 and around 26 had received two doses of the MenACWY control vaccine. On the study overall, not on this receptor specifically: Most participants were white British and females outnumbered males, and the authors suggested that clonal diversity may have been underestimated. Nearly half of unique spike-specific TCRs reportedly recognized epitopes outside regions mutated in the B.1.351 and B.1.1.7 variants. Vaccine-associated CD4 TCRs spanned the whole spike protein, with dominant responses in regions 160-218 and 743-854. A significant rise in spike-specific TCR breadth and depth was observed after two AZD1222 doses relative to day 0 and relative to MenACWY recipients. The 56-69-year group was small, and its depth increase did not reach significance, likely because of low power. Conclusions about previously exposed vaccinees are limited because only 6 or 7 AZD1222 recipients were SARS-CoV-2 seropositive at baseline. Because no day 14 peak-response samples were available, repertoires were characterized only after the peak T cell response.

The time point label of this sample denotes: baseline before first vaccination. The vaccinee samples were drawn from two UK trials, COV001 and COV002, one of which was a single-blind randomized controlled phase 2/3 trial testing AZD1222 (ChAdOx1 nCoV-19) in healthy adults. Trial participant PBMC samples were collected at day 0 and day 28 after the second dose for TCRbeta chain sequencing. A note on this clone: The clone's antigen remains unknown. Qualities for individual bases were not recorded, and no much larger clone is one base off.

V is clipped by 4 bases and J by 4 bases, and the sequence between their germline boundaries is 14 bases long. From a lookup of the germline V gene, CDR1 and CDR2 are SQVTM and ANQGSEA. The CDR3 has 14 amino acids, counting the end cysteine and phenylalanine. Only the CDR3 portion is preserved as DNA: 42 bases, with reading frame beginning at the first base. The CDR3 regions of human TCRbeta chains were analyzed by immunosequencing. In the paper's pipeline: TCRs in the repertoires were matched against a reference library of SARS-CoV-2-specific TCRs that had been generated with the MIRA antigen-specificity platform. Breadth was defined as the fraction of unique TCRs that were SARS-CoV-2-associated, and depth was defined as the fraction of total T cells that were SARS-CoV-2-associated. Using the MIRA data, every spike-specific TCR was mapped to the spike region that the TCR reacted to and assigned to either a CD4 or a CD8 class. Log10-transformed breadth and depth values were compared by one-way ANOVA with Sidak's multiple comparisons tests. TCRdb retrieved this table from immuneACCESS and kept in-frame rearrangements only. Not all clones are present; in checked studies, unresolved V genes account for under half, and no reason is known for the remainder. V and J calls plus clone size are reproduced from that table; the DNA served to infer D and trimming. Across this sample there are roughly 100,000 clones, with over 80% seen only once. Of the sample, around 9% falls within the top ten clones.

This clonotype was sampled from an adult in good health. The specimen was peripheral blood, collected on day 0 of AZD1222 vaccination. This chain is built from TRBV29-1 and TRBJ1-3; the D gene identity is not certain. CDR3 region: CSVVKGSGGNTIYF. The DNA sequence is TGCAGCGTTGTAAAGGGATCGGGGGGAAACACCATATATTTT.